These T cell receptor beta chains were read from a single sample in a study of post-analysis software for immune sequencing data. TCRdb reanalysed the PCR reads using MiXCR and keeps one entry per CDR3 protein. The profile shows 750,000 to 950,000 distinct CDR3 sequences, around 46% of them singletons. The sequenced sample consisted of blood. Receptors were obtained from a girl aged 5-17 years with multiple sclerosis. The CDR3 runs from the conserved cysteine through the conserved F or W. A D gene is named only where the DNA matches it firmly. Not all rows give a size; the values are once, few, many and, for expanded clones, a class.

length | J | D | V | size | CDR3 | DNA
14 | TRBJ1-5 | TRBD1 | TRBV6-6 | - | CASSYTGESQPQHF | TGTGCCAGCAGTTACACAGGGGAGAGTCAGCCCCAGCATTTT
15 | TRBJ2-7 | TRBD1 | TRBV25-1 | once | CASSPSTGGIHEQYF | TGTGCCAGCAGTCCTTCCACAGGGGGTATACACGAGCAGTACTTC
15 | TRBJ2-5 | - | TRBV29-1 | - | CSVENYGLSGETQYF | TGCAGCGTTGAAAACTATGGACTCAGCGGGGAGACCCAGTACTTC
15 | TRBJ2-1 | - | TRBV6-1 | - | CASSEGTTVYNEQFF | TGTGCCAGCAGTGAAGGGACTACGGTCTACAATGAGCAGTTCTTC
13 | TRBJ2-5 | - | TRBV12-3/TRBV12-4 | few | CASRRTVGETQYF | TGTGCCAGCAGGAGGACTGTTGGGGAGACCCAGTACTTC
14 | TRBJ2-7 | TRBD1 | TRBV11-1 | few | CASSIGGPSYEQYF | TGTGCCAGCAGCATAGGGGGCCCCTCCTACGAGCAGTACTTC
14 | TRBJ2-1 | - | TRBV7-3 | few | CASSLVPVDNEQFF | TGTGCCAGCAGCTTAGTCCCGGTAGACAATGAGCAGTTCTTC
13 | TRBJ2-5 | - | TRBV18 | - | CASSGPYQETQYF | TGTGCCAGCTCAGGACCGTACCAAGAGACCCAGTACTTC
14 | TRBJ2-3 | - | TRBV20-1 | few | CSARAYREKNTQYF | TGCAGTGCTAGAGCTTACAGGGAGAAGAATACGCAGTATTTT
15 | TRBJ2-1 | TRBD2 | TRBV5-1 | few | CASSFVGGADNEQFF | TGCGCCAGCAGCTTTGTGGGAGGGGCCGACAATGAGCAGTTCTTC
15 | TRBJ2-3 | - | TRBV7-9 | - | CASSLRRLATDTQYF | TGTGCCAGCAGCCTTAGGAGGTTAGCGACAGATACGCAGTATTTT
13 | TRBJ2-3 | - | TRBV6-1 | - | CASNRLRTDTQYF | TGTGCCAGCAATCGTCTGCGCACAGATACGCAGTATTTT
15 | TRBJ2-7 | TRBD1 | TRBV7-6 | few | CASSSGQGPYYEQYF | TGTGCCAGCAGCTCAGGACAGGGCCCATACTACGAGCAGTACTTC
15 | TRBJ1-1 | - | TRBV7-9 | - | CASSRAQGANTEAFF | TGTGCCAGCAGCCGCGCACAAGGGGCGAACACTGAAGCTTTCTTT
16 | TRBJ2-4 | - | TRBV9 | few | CASSALASRVGNIQYF | TGTGCCAGCAGCGCCTTGGCGTCGCGCGTGGGAAACATTCAGTACTTC
15 | TRBJ2-7 | - | TRBV2 | - | CASTEGGRKSYEQYF | TGTGCCAGCACCGAAGGTGGCAGAAAGTCCTACGAGCAGTACTTC
16 | TRBJ2-7 | TRBD2 | TRBV29-1 | - | CSVPPTGRAGRNEQYF | TGCAGCGTGCCTCCAACCGGGAGGGCCGGTCGGAACGAGCAGTACTTC
13 | TRBJ2-1 | TRBD2 | TRBV29-1 | few | CSAAGLASGEQFF | TGCAGCGCCGCGGGACTAGCGTCTGGTGAGCAGTTCTTC
14 | TRBJ1-6 | - | TRBV6-1 | - | CASSEYQGNSPLHF | TGTGCCAGCAGTGAATATCAAGGGAATTCACCCCTCCACTTT
13 | TRBJ2-7 | TRBD2 | TRBV29-1 | - | CSVSGPSGDEQYF | TGCAGCGTTTCCGGGCCTAGCGGCGACGAGCAGTACTTC
12 | TRBJ1-1 | - | TRBV11-2 | - | CASSHGTREAFF | TGTGCCAGCAGCCACGGGACGAGGGAAGCTTTCTTT
15 | TRBJ2-7 | - | TRBV7-2 | once | CASSLVGRPTYEQYF | TGTGCCAGCAGCTTAGTCGGCCGACCAACCTACGAGCAGTACTTC
14 | TRBJ1-6 | - | TRBV27 | few | CASWSGQYNSPLHF | TGTGCCAGTTGGTCCGGACAGTATAATTCACCCCTCCACTTT
12 | TRBJ2-7 | - | TRBV10-3 | - | CAIRTSLGEQYF | TGTGCCATCAGGACCAGTCTGGGCGAGCAGTACTTC
16 | TRBJ2-1 | TRBD2 | TRBV28 | few | CASSLEREGSYNEQFF | TGTGCCAGCAGTTTAGAGCGGGAGGGCTCCTACAATGAGCAGTTCTTC
15 | TRBJ1-1 | - | TRBV10-3 | - | CAISGAGGVRTEAFF | TGTGCCATCAGTGGGGCAGGCGGGGTGAGGACTGAAGCTTTCTTT
13 | TRBJ2-1 | - | TRBV2 | - | CASSELGGDEQFF | TGTGCCAGCAGTGAATTAGGTGGGGATGAGCAGTTCTTC
15 | TRBJ2-6 | - | TRBV5-1 | - | CASRHRATGANVLTF | TGCGCCAGCAGGCACAGGGCAACTGGGGCCAACGTCCTGACTTTC
12 | TRBJ1-1 | - | TRBV7-9 | - | CASSAVGWEAFF | TGTGCCAGCAGCGCGGTGGGGTGGGAAGCTTTCTTT
14 | TRBJ2-5 | - | TRBV29-1 | - | CSVEGGDIQETQYF | TGCAGCGTTGAGGGGGGCGATATCCAAGAGACCCAGTACTTC
15 | TRBJ1-5 | TRBD1 | TRBV3-1 | few | CASSLSQGANQPQHF | TGTGCCAGCAGCCTATCACAGGGGGCTAACCAGCCCCAGCATTTT
16 | TRBJ2-3 | TRBD2 | TRBV6-1 | - | CTSSGLAGGPTDTQYF | TGTACCAGCAGTGGACTAGCGGGAGGCCCCACAGATACGCAGTATTTT
16 | TRBJ2-4 | TRBD2 | TRBV7-9 | - | CASSWGLAVAKNIQYF | TGTGCCAGCAGCTGGGGACTAGCGGTAGCCAAAAACATTCAGTACTTC
14 | TRBJ2-1 | - | TRBV7-9 | - | CAGGSVAEYNEQFF | TGTGCCGGGGGTTCGGTAGCTGAGTACAATGAGCAGTTCTTC
14 | TRBJ2-5 | - | TRBV6-2/TRBV6-3 | - | CASSPPQRGETQYF | TGTGCCAGCAGTCCCCCCCAGAGGGGGGAGACCCAGTACTTC
15 | TRBJ2-7 | - | TRBV2 | - | CASKQGWGFPYEQYF | TGTGCCAGCAAGCAGGGTTGGGGTTTTCCCTACGAGCAGTACTTC
11 | TRBJ2-1 | - | TRBV20-1 | - | CSVYRDYEQFF | TGCAGTGTCTACAGGGACTATGAGCAGTTCTTC
12 | TRBJ2-7 | - | TRBV3-1 | few | CASSSQSYEQYF | TGTGCCAGCAGCTCCCAGTCATACGAGCAGTACTTC
16 | TRBJ1-2 | TRBD1 | TRBV6-5 | - | CASSSMPGQGFDGYTF | TGTGCCAGCAGCTCCATGCCGGGACAGGGGTTCGATGGCTACACCTTC
12 | TRBJ1-1 | - | TRBV5-1 | few | CASSLEGNEAFF | TGCGCCAGCAGCTTGGAGGGTAATGAAGCTTTCTTT
14 | TRBJ2-7 | TRBD1 | TRBV29-1 | many | CSVTTGDPTYEQYF | TGCAGCGTTACCACAGGGGACCCTACCTACGAGCAGTACTTC
16 | TRBJ2-1 | - | TRBV12-3/TRBV12-4 | few | CASTDSGSGIFNEQFF | TGTGCCAGCACCGATAGTGGGTCAGGGATTTTCAATGAGCAGTTCTTC
13 | TRBJ2-3 | - | TRBV7-9 | few | CASSLGYLDTQYF | TGTGCCAGCAGCTTAGGCTATCTAGATACGCAGTATTTT
14 | TRBJ2-5 | TRBD2 | TRBV7-7 | - | CASLLAGVRETQYF | TGTGCTAGTCTCCTAGCGGGAGTTAGAGAGACCCAGTACTTC
15 | TRBJ2-7 | - | TRBV7-2 | - | CASSPFAGATYEQYF | TGTGCCAGCAGCCCATTTGCGGGGGCAACCTACGAGCAGTACTTC
12 | TRBJ2-1 | - | TRBV12-3/TRBV12-4 | few | CASRTGFNEQFF | TGTGCCAGCAGGACGGGGTTTAATGAGCAGTTCTTC
15 | TRBJ2-7 | - | TRBV12-5 | few | CASGRRRGISYEQYF | TGTGCTAGTGGGCGACGGCGGGGCATCTCCTACGAGCAGTACTTC
15 | TRBJ2-1 | - | TRBV20-1 | few | CSASKARVGYNEQFF | TGCAGTGCTAGCAAAGCCCGGGTTGGATACAATGAGCAGTTCTTC
17 | TRBJ2-6 | TRBD1 | TRBV12-3/TRBV12-4 | - | CASSRDRGTSGANVLTF | TGTGCCAGCAGTCGGGACAGGGGGACCTCTGGGGCCAACGTCCTGACTTTC
13 | TRBJ2-1 | - | TRBV2 | - | CASRLDSLNEQFF | TGTGCCAGCAGATTGGACTCACTCAATGAGCAGTTCTTC
15 | TRBJ2-1 | TRBD1 | TRBV7-3 | - | CASSVGGGLYNEQFF | TGTGCCAGCAGCGTAGGGGGCGGGCTTTACAATGAGCAGTTCTTC
13 | TRBJ1-5 | - | TRBV20-1 | - | CSAAVGGVQPQHF | TGCAGTGCAGCGGTAGGAGGGGTTCAGCCCCAGCATTTT
16 | TRBJ2-7 | TRBD2 | TRBV7-2 | - | CASSLYRDYLSYEQYF | TGTGCCAGCAGCTTATACCGGGACTACCTATCCTACGAGCAGTACTTC
12 | TRBJ2-5 | - | TRBV18 | few | CASVGTVGTQYF | TGTGCCAGCGTGGGGACGGTTGGGACCCAGTACTTC
13 | TRBJ1-2 | - | TRBV6-2/TRBV6-3 | few | CASSYGGTYGYTF | TGTGCCAGCAGTTACGGCGGAACCTATGGCTACACCTTC